This TCR beta chain was recovered during a study of CD8+ T cells in alopecia areata (dated 2018 in TCRdb). Regarding the research as a whole: Female C3H/HeJ recipients, roughly 6-11 weeks old, were grafted with skin from C3H/HeJ donors with spontaneous alopecia (about 6-13 months old). High-throughput TCRbeta sequencing was used to examine T cell clonal expansion in alopecia areata in both the C3H/HeJ mouse model and human patients. Scalp tissue and sorted CD4+ and CD8+ peripheral blood T cells from patchy and totalis/universalis alopecia areata patients and from healthy controls were covered by human TCRbeta sequencing. Scalp clonality was compared among normal scalp (n=4), patchy alopecia areata scalp (n=8), and alopecia totalis/universalis scalp (n=8). RNA was extracted with the PAXgene miRNA kit for fixed scalp, the miRNeasy kit for PBMCs, and the RNeasy kit for mouse skin. TCRbeta CDR3 regions were amplified by immunoSEQ multiplex PCR with 35 Vbeta forward and 13 Jbeta reverse primers.

Concerning this clone: Its antigen is currently not known. The gene names and germline sequences used here belong to the mouse. From the germline J gene comes the end of the CDR3, since the read stops 4 residues before it.

Cells from mouse cutaneous lymph nodes were pooled, stained for CD4, CD8alpha, NKG2D, NKG2ACE and other markers, and then sorted on a BD Influx. CDR1 and CDR2, looked up from the germline V gene, are GKSSPN and SITVG. Including the terminal cysteine and phenylalanine, the CDR3 comprises 13 residues. The DNA has 27 bases, all within the CDR3, and is read from base 1. The library was prepared using the immunoSEQ multiplex PCR assay. To provide template for TCR sequencing, every sample had RNA extracted and reverse transcribed into cDNA. SuperScript III was used to make first-strand cDNA, primed with a 2:1 mix of oligo-dT and random hexamers. Amplification bias was assessed with a synthetic immune receptor repertoire, and residual bias was removed computationally. Libraries were sequenced on Illumina HiSeq with 60 bp reads covering the CDR3, read from J toward V. The study's own analysis went as follows. After raw reads were preprocessed to remove errors, the CDR3 was defined following IMGT conventions as running from the conserved cysteine to phenylalanine. Clonality was computed by normalizing Shannon entropy by log2 of the number of productive unique TCRs and subtracting the result from 1. Whether scalp clones were CD4 or CD8 was inferred by matching scalp TCRbeta sequences against CD4 and CD8 repertoires sorted from blood. TCRdb re-hosts the immuneACCESS table, in-frame sequences only. Its copies lack some clones; in the studies checked, an unresolved V gene accounts for under half of them, and the cause for the rest is not known. The V and J calls and the clone size are those of that table, but D and trimming were determined from the DNA. This sample holds 270,000 or so clones in total, without any singletons. Of the sample, 1.2% is held by the ten largest clones.

What the authors observed across the whole study: Higher clonality and more expanded CD8+ clones were observed in lesional scalp than in normal scalp, particularly in alopecia totalis/universalis, a finding suggestive of antigenic drive. Compared with mice, TCR sequences shared between patients were less clear, possibly partly because of HLA diversity across the patient population. Unlike mouse skin, which is dominated by gammadelta T cells, normal human skin has resident alphabeta T cells that are also sequenced, and this complicates analysis of the scalp TCR repertoire.

The sequence is built from TRBV31 and TRBJ2-5; TRBD2 matches 8 bases in the middle. Sequencing was carried out using CD4+ T cells sorted from a lymph node. The clonotype comes from a C3H/HeJ mouse with alopecia areata. The MHC haplotype of this strain is H2-k. The CDR3 bases that were read are TGTGCCTGGAGTCTAGACTGGGGAGAC. Its protein product is CAWSLDWGD. In full, the CDR3 is CAWSLDWGDTQYF.